The entry below gives a single T cell receptor beta chain sequence along with its context. Clones were sequenced by immunoSEQ multiplex PCR, and TCRdb holds only the in-frame ones, with some missing. The table records fewer than 250,000 clones, about 83% of them present only once. The data were obtained in a study of blood T cell repertoires in COVID-19. Germline CDR1 is LNHDA and CDR2 is SQIVND (reference sequence). The CDR3 length is 20 residues. Trimming cost V 7 bases and J 1 base; bases outside gene matches: 20. The chain joins TRBV19 to TRBJ2-3, with 10 bases matching TRBD2. Sequencing was performed on PBMCs or T cells enriched from blood (not recorded which). The receptor was isolated from a woman aged 40 to 50 who had recovered from COVID-19. CDR3 in amino acids: CASTKFKTSGRLTGTDTQYF. For the CDR3, the DNA is TGTGCCAGTACCAAATTTAAGACTAGCGGGCGCTTGACTGGCACAGATACGCAGTATTTT.